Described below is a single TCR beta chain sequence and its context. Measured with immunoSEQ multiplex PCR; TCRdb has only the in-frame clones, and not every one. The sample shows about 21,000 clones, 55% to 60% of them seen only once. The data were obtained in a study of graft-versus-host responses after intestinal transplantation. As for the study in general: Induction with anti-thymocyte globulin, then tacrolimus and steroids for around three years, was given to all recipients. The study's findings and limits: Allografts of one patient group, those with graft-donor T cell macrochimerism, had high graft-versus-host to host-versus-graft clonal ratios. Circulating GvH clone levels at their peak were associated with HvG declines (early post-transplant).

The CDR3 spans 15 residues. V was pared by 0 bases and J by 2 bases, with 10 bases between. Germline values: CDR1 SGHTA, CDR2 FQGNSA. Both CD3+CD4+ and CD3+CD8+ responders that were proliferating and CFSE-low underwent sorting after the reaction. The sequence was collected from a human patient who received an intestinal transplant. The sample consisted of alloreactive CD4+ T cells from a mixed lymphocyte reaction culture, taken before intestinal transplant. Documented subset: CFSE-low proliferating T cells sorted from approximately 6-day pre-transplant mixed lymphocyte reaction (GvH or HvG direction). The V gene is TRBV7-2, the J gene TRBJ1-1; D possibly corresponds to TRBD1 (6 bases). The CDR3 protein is CASSLALGGNTEAFF. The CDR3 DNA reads TGTGCCAGCAGCTTAGCGCTAGGGGGAAACACTGAAGCTTTCTTT.